The 27 T cell receptor beta chains given below trace back to one sample, sequenced in a study of glioma-infiltrating T cells after dendritic cell vaccination. Profiled with immunoSEQ multiplex PCR; TCRdb holds only in-frame clones, not every one. The sample lists about 49,000 clones; about 85% were seen once. The source material was blood, sampled before dendritic cell vaccination. The receptor set was obtained from a human donor with glioblastoma.

The chain combines TRBV9 with TRBJ2-5, with TRBD1 matching over 7 bases. Germline values: CDR1 SGDLS, CDR2 YYNGEE. The V gene end was trimmed by 0 bases and the J gene end by 2 bases; junction bases not matched to a gene: 1. The CDR3 sequence is 14 residues long. As DNA, the CDR3 is TGTGCCAGCAGCGTAGGGGGACAGCAAGAGACCCAGTACTTC. Protein sequence: CASSVGGQQETQYF.

This clone has only a few counts. The chain recombines TRBV19 with TRBJ2-3; D perhaps matches TRBD1 (6 bases). V was clipped by 5 bases and J by 4 bases, with 16 bases between them. Germline values: CDR1 LNHDA, CDR2 SQIVND (reference sequence). CDR3 length: 15 amino acids. CDR3 residues: CASSGTPFGPDTQYF. CDR3 coding DNA: TGTGCCAGTAGTGGGACACCCTTCGGTCCAGATACGCAGTATTTT.

The chain recombines TRBV7-9 with TRBJ2-2; D gene uncertain. The CDR3 totals 14 residues. From germline, CDR1 is SEHNR and CDR2 FQNEAQ (reference sequence). V lost 0 bases and J lost 4, with 6 bases in between. The DNA for the CDR3 is TGTGCCAGCAGCTTAGCGCACAGCACCGGGGAGCTGTTTTTT. Translating it yields CASSLAHSTGELFF.

The sample holds one count of this clone. This chain connects TRBV11-2 to TRBJ1-5; the D is unclear. Germline lookup yields CDR1 SGHAT and CDR2 FQNNGV. The CDR3 is 14 amino acids. Trimming took off 1 base at V and 4 bases at J, with 8 bases between the two ends. Here the CDR3 DNA reads TGTGCCAGCAGCTTAGTAGGCGGAAATCAGCCCCAGCATTTT. Its protein product is CASSLVGGNQPQHF. Filled out from reference TRBV11-2 and TRBJ1-5, the complete variable domain reads EAGVAQSPRYKIIEKRQSVAFWCNPISGHATLYWYQQILGQGPKLLIQFQNNGVVDDSQLPKDRFSAERLKGVDSTLKIQPAKLEDSAVYLCASSLVGGNQPQHFGDGTRLSIL.

The chain employs TRBV11-2 and TRBJ2-1; 11 bases line up with TRBD2. The CDR3 runs 16 residues. Germline V gene sequence: CDR1 SGHAT, CDR2 FQNNGV. V was clipped by 4 bases and J by 10 bases; unmatched bases: 12. The CDR3: CASSSYLLAGDPEQFF. In DNA form, the CDR3 reads TGTGCCAGCAGCTCTTACCTACTAGCGGGAGACCCCGAGCAGTTCTTC.

The chain joins TRBV9 to TRBJ1-5; 9 bases are shared with TRBD1. V dropped 4 bases and J dropped 1; count of bases not matched to a gene: 9. This CDR3 region has 17 residues. From germline, CDR1 is SGDLS and CDR2 YYNGEE. In nucleotides, the CDR3 is TGTGCCAGCAGCCGGACAGGGGCCGAGGGGAGCAATCAGCCCCAGCATTTT. Translated, it gives CASSRTGAEGSNQPQHF.

J is TRBJ2-4 and V is TRBV4-3; D perhaps matches TRBD1 (6 bases). Per germline, CDR1 LGHNA and CDR2 YSLEER. V shed 0 bases and J shed 11 bases, with 8 bases lying between them. CDR3 length: 12 amino acids. The CDR3 nucleotides read TGCGCCAGCAGCCAAGAAGGGGGAGTTCAGTACTTC. It translates to CASSQEGGVQYF.

The chain links TRBV4-1 to TRBJ1-5; tentative D call: TRBD1 (5 bases). Germline CDR1 MGHRA, CDR2 YSYEKL. This CDR3 has 15 residues. Between the trimmed V and J ends, which lost 1 base and 2 bases, there was a span of 9 bases. CDR3 nucleotides: TGCGCCAGCAGCCAAGCCGACAGTCGCAATCAGCCCCAGCATTTT. Protein product: CASSQADSRNQPQHF.

This clone occurred once. The chain couples TRBV28 to TRBJ2-5; perhaps TRBD2 as D (5 bases). Trimming removed 10 bases from V and 3 bases from J, with 18 bases in between. Germline V gene data show CDR1 as MDHEN and CDR2 as SYDVKM. The CDR3 totals 14 residues. DNA of the CDR3: TGTGCCACCGCAGCCCCTTTCGGGGAAGAGACCCAGTACTTC. This gives the protein CATAAPFGEETQYF. Filled out from reference TRBV28 and TRBJ2-5, the complete variable domain reads DVKVTQSSRYLVKRTGEKVFLECVQDMDHENMFWYRQDPGLGLRLIYFSYDVKMKEKGDIPEGYSVSREKKERFSLILESASTNQTSMYLCATAAPFGEETQYFGPGTRLLVL.

The rearrangement uses TRBV11-1 and TRBJ2-1, with 7 bases identical to TRBD1. The V and J ends lost 3 bases and 3 bases, in that order; junction bases with no gene match: 11. The CDR3 covers 17 residues. Looked up from germline, CDR1 is SGHAT and CDR2 is FQDESV (reference sequence). The chain's CDR3 is CASSFSFRDSFYNEQFF. Here the CDR3 DNA reads TGTGCCAGCAGCTTTAGTTTTAGGGACAGCTTCTACAATGAGCAGTTCTTC.

The V call is TRBV5-1, the J call TRBJ2-1; the match to TRBD1 covers 8 bases. The V and J ends lost 6 bases and 2 bases, in that order; junction bases with no gene match: 7. Germline V CDR1 and CDR2: SGHRS, YFSETQ. CDR3 length: 15 amino acids. DNA of the CDR3: TGCGCCAGCATCCCGGGACAGGACACCTACAATGAGCAGTTCTTC. Protein: CASIPGQDTYNEQFF.

As for this clone: Mismatch with germline at one junction end may stem from a read error. Distinct nucleotide sequences in the sample also encode this CDR3. V is TRBV14 and J is TRBJ1-6; 8 bases are a match to TRBD1. CDR1 and CDR2 (germline): SGHDN, FVKESK. The CDR3 runs to 15 residues. Written as DNA, the CDR3 is TGTGCCAGCAGCTTCGGACAGGGAAAGAATTCCCCCCTCCACTTT. Translating it yields CASSFGQGKNSPLHF.

V is TRBV28 and J is TRBJ1-2, with D possibly being TRBD1 (5 bases). Germline V gene sequence: CDR1 MDHEN, CDR2 SYDVKM. This CDR3 is built from 15 residues. The ends were cut back, 4 bases at V and 2 bases at J, with 14 bases in the middle. The CDR3 sequence is CASSSINRPNYGYTF. CDR3 nucleotide sequence: TGTGCCAGCAGTTCAATAAACAGGCCGAACTATGGCTACACCTTC.

The genes are TRBV4-1 and TRBJ2-3; TRBD2 matches at 8 bases. The V gene end was trimmed by 0 bases and the J gene end by 2 bases; junction bases not matched to a gene: 10. The CDR3 has 18 amino acids. Germline V gene sequence: CDR1 MGHRA, CDR2 YSYEKL. CDR3 coding DNA: TGCGCCAGCAGCCAAGACCGGGTGCTAGCGGGCCTCACAGATACGCAGTATTTT. This gives the protein CASSQDRVLAGLTDTQYF.

This chain joins TRBV29-1 and TRBJ2-7; 10 nucleotides agree with TRBD2. CDR3 size: 14 residues. Germline trimming cut 6 bases from V and 6 bases from J; bases unmatched to any gene: 11. Per germline, CDR1 SQVTM and CDR2 ANQGSEA. The CDR3 is CSVEEGLATGEQYF. Here the CDR3 DNA reads TGCAGCGTGGAGGAGGGACTAGCGACAGGCGAGCAGTACTTC.

Here the CDR3 reads CASSPDRSPNEKLFF. The CDR3 nucleotides are TGTGCCAGCAGCCCGGACAGGAGCCCTAATGAAAAACTGTTTTTT. This chain joins TRBV7-9 and TRBJ1-4; TRBD1 matches at 7 bases. V dropped 5 bases and J dropped 3; count of bases not matched to a gene: 6. CDR1 SEHNR and CDR2 FQNEAQ come from the germline V gene (reference sequence). The CDR3 consists of 15 residues.

The chain has TRBV5-1 and TRBJ2-5, with TRBD1 identical over 7 bases. This CDR3 comprises 13 residues. With V trimmed by 3 bases and J by 5 bases, 4 bases remained unmatched. Germline lookup yields CDR1 SGHRS and CDR2 YFSETQ. The CDR3 nucleotides are TGCGCCAGCAGCTCACAGGGGTTTGAGACCCAGTACTTC. It is translated as CASSSQGFETQYF.

V and J are TRBV21-1 and TRBJ1-1; the DNA was not compared with TRBD1, the D call given in the table. TRBV21-1 is reported as a pseudogene. The length of the CDR3 is 14 residues. As DNA, the CDR3 is TGTGCCAGCACCTCCAGGGGGCGGAAGACTGAAGCTTTCTTT. This codes for CASTSRGRKTEAFF.

V gene TRBV11-3 combines with J gene TRBJ1-1; perhaps TRBD1 as D (6 bases). Per the germline V gene, CDR1 is SGHNT and CDR2 is YENEEA. This CDR3 contains 14 residues. V gave up 1 base and J gave up 1 base, with 7 bases separating them. CDR3 residues: CASSLGTENTEAFF. In DNA, the CDR3 is TGTGCCAGCAGCTTAGGGACAGAGAACACTGAAGCTTTCTTT.

The genes are TRBV6-1 and TRBJ2-3; the match to TRBD2 covers 8 bases. Germline V CDR1 and CDR2: MNHNS, SASEGT. This CDR3 comprises 14 residues. V gave up 4 bases and J gave up 8 bases; unmatched junction bases: 8. The CDR3 bases are TGTGCCAGCAGTGGTGAGCGGGGGCTGGCTACGCAGTATTTT. Translated, it gives CASSGERGLATQYF.

The chain carries TRBV10-1 and TRBJ1-3; D remains unclear. Germline CDR1 reads WNHNN; CDR2 reads SYGVQD (reference sequence). CDR3 size: 15 residues. Deletions cut 0 bases from V and 2 bases from J, with 8 bases between. The CDR3 DNA follows: TGCGCCAGCAGTGAGTCGAAGTCGGCTGGAAACACCATATATTTT. It encodes CASSESKSAGNTIYF.

This chain joins TRBV2 and TRBJ1-2; 9 positions agree with TRBD1. The CDR3 contains 14 residues. V shed 0 bases, J shed 7 bases, and the junction held 3 bases outside the gene matches. Per the germline V gene, CDR1 is SNHLY and CDR2 is FYNNEI. The DNA of the CDR3 is TGTGCCAGCAGTGAAGCAAGGACAGGGGTTGGCTACACCTTC. It specifies CASSEARTGVGYTF.

V and J are TRBV11-3 and TRBJ2-1, with 10 bases matching TRBD1. The CDR3 is 15 residues long. Looked up from germline, CDR1 is SGHNT and CDR2 is YENEEA. V was clipped by 7 bases and J by 9 bases; unmatched bases: 12. CDR3: CASTIDRGPGSEQFF. The CDR3 DNA reads TGTGCCAGCACCATTGACAGGGGGCCTGGATCTGAGCAGTTCTTC.

The chain uses TRBV7-9 and TRBJ2-7, with 11 bases lining up with TRBD1. The CDR3 has 17 residues. Germline-derived CDR1 and CDR2 are SEHNR and FQNEAQ (reference sequence). Trimming removed 5 bases from V and 5 bases from J; junction bases left unmatched: 14. CDR3 in amino acids: CASSPRWDRGTRDEQYF. The CDR3 bases are TGTGCCAGCAGCCCCAGGTGGGACAGGGGGACCCGGGACGAGCAGTACTTC.

DNA for the CDR3: TGTGCCAGCAGCGAACGGGACAAGAACTATGGCTACACCTTC. This sequence encodes CASSERDKNYGYTF. The chain employs TRBV5-8 and TRBJ1-2, with TRBD1 as a possible D gene (6 bases). CDR3 size: 14 residues. CDR1 is SGHTS and CDR2 is YDEGEE in the germline V gene. V was shortened by 4 bases and J by 2 bases, with 12 bases between the two germline ends.

V and J are TRBV19 and TRBJ2-7; TRBD2 is a possible D gene (7 bases). This CDR3 has 13 residues. Trimming shortened V by 8 bases and J by 4 bases, and 15 bases separated the two germline ends. CDR1 is LNHDA and CDR2 is SQIVND in the germline V gene (reference sequence). The CDR3, as DNA: TGTGCCAGTGGTGGGGGGGCCGGGTACGAGCAGTACTTC. Amino acid sequence: CASGGGAGYEQYF.

The rearrangement joins TRBV6-1 to TRBJ2-7; D unclear. This CDR3 region has 13 residues. From germline, CDR1 is MNHNS and CDR2 SASEGT. The ends were cut back, 6 bases at V and 2 bases at J, with 11 bases in the middle. CDR3 amino acids: CASRLTQTYEQYF. The DNA of the CDR3 is TGTGCCAGCAGATTGACACAAACCTACGAGCAGTACTTC.